The 5 T cell receptor beta chains in this list originate from one sample, sequenced in a study of T cell repertoires in cytomegalovirus infection. MiXCR was run by TCRdb on the reads, yielding one entry per CDR3 protein. The repertoire includes about 530,000 distinct CDR3 sequences, less than 30% of them detected once, and over 10% sits in the top ten. Material for sequencing was PBMCs. The origin of the receptors is a human donor in good health (CMV status not recorded). Some clones in this sample may be carry-over from other donors' samples.

The chain couples TRBV28 to TRBJ2-7, with D possibly TRBD1 on 6 matching bases. This CDR3 region has 15 residues. V was cut by 6 bases and J by 2 bases, with 17 bases left in between. CDR1 is MDHEN and CDR2 is SYDVKM in the germline V gene. CDR3 amino acids: CASSADQGSAYEQYF. CDR3 coding DNA: TGTGCCAGCAGCGCCGACCAGGGGTCGGCCTACGAGCAGTACTTC.

This chain joins TRBV6-2 or TRBV6-3 and TRBJ1-5, with TRBD1 as a possible D gene (5 bases). V was cut by 0 bases and J by 6 bases, with 9 bases left in between. The CDR3 runs 14 residues. Germline V lookup: CDR1 MNHEY, CDR2 SVGEGT. The CDR3 sequence is CASSYSSQGQPQHF. CDR3 DNA sequence: TGTGCCAGCAGTTACTCGTCTCAGGGTCAGCCCCAGCATTTT.

J is TRBJ1-1 and V is TRBV7-9, with D possibly TRBD1 on 5 matching bases. The CDR3 length is 16 residues. V dropped 5 bases and J dropped 0 bases, with 16 bases sitting between them. Germline values: CDR1 SEHNR, CDR2 FQNEAQ (reference sequence). The CDR3 is CASSPIRDLVNTEAFF. Written as DNA, the CDR3 is TGTGCCAGCAGCCCGATAAGGGACTTGGTGAACACTGAAGCTTTCTTT.

The chain recombines TRBV12-3 or TRBV12-4 with TRBJ2-5; D is perhaps TRBD2 (6 bases). The ends were cut back, 2 bases at V and 5 bases at J, with 9 bases in the middle. CDR3 length equals 13 residues. CDR3 nucleotide sequence: TGTGCCAGCAGTTTACGGGGGTACGAGACCCAGTACTTC. Amino acids: CASSLRGYETQYF.

There are many counts of this clonotype. The V call is TRBV12-3 or TRBV12-4, the J call TRBJ2-3, with D perhaps TRBD2 (6 bases). The CDR3 length is 15 residues. Trimming stripped 6 bases from V and 2 bases from J, with 15 bases between. CDR3 amino acids: CASSSQAGHTDTQYF. The CDR3 bases are TGTGCCAGCAGCTCCCAAGCGGGCCACACAGATACGCAGTATTTT.